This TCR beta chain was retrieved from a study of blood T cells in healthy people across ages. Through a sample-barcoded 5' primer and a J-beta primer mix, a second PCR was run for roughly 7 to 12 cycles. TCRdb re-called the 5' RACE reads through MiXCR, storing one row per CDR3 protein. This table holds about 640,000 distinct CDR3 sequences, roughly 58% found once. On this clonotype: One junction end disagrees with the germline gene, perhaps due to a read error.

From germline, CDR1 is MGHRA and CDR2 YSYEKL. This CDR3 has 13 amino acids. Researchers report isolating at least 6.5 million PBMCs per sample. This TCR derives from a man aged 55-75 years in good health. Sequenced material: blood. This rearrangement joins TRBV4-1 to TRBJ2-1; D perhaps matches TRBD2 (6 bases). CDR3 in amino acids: CASSRGLPNEQFF. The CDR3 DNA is TGTGCCAGCAGCCGAGGACTACCCAATGAGCAGTTCTTC.